The rows below give T cell receptor beta chains drawn from one sample of a study of blood T cells in healthy people across ages. One entry per CDR3 protein results from TCRdb running MiXCR on the 5' RACE reads. The data show around 1,000,000 distinct CDR3 sequences, with under 30% seen just once and around 0.75% held by the top ten. The data were also submitted as part of a second study, on T cells of mothers and their children.

Sequencing input: blood. The receptors derive from a girl aged 2 to 10 in good health. CDR3s include the opening cysteine and the closing phenylalanine or tryptophan. A D gene is named only where the DNA matches it firmly. Clone sizes are given selectively: once, few, many, or a class where the clone is expanded.

>TRBJ2-7|.|.|TRBV7-9
TGTGCCAGCAGCTTAGGGCTCGGGTGGGAAGACGAGCAGTACTTC
CASSLGLGWEDEQYF
>TRBJ2-5|.|.|TRBV12-3/TRBV12-4
TGTGCCAGCAGTTTGGACTCCGGTCAAGAGACCCAGTACTTC
CASSLDSGQETQYF
>TRBJ2-7|TRBD1|.|TRBV28
TGTGCCAGCAGTTTTGCGGACAGGGGGTTCAACGAGCAGTACTTC
CASSFADRGFNEQYF
>TRBJ2-7|.|few|TRBV11-2
TGTGCCAGCAGCTTAGTTGAGGTGGGGGAGCAGTACTTC
CASSLVEVGEQYF
>TRBJ2-3|.|.|TRBV29-1
TGCAGCGTTGACTCGCAGGGGCGACGCACAGATACGCAGTATTTT
CSVDSQGRRTDTQYF
>TRBJ2-1|.|.|TRBV20-1
TGCAGTGCTCCCCGAATAGATGAGCAGTTCTTC
CSAPRIDEQFF
>TRBJ2-5|.|few|TRBV27
TGTGCCAGCAGTTCTACCTACGGGCAGTACTTC
CASSSTYGQYF
>TRBJ2-3|.|.|TRBV5-4
TGTGCCAGCAGCCCACTGGGACTCCGGAAGGCAGATACGCAGTATTTT
CASSPLGLRKADTQYF
>TRBJ2-7|TRBD1|.|TRBV29-1
TGCAGCGTTGAGACAGGGTCAAACGAGCAGTACTTC
CSVETGSNEQYF
>TRBJ2-5|.|few|TRBV6-6
TGTGCCAGCAGGCACACACGCCAAGAGACCCAGTACTTC
CASRHTRQETQYF
>TRBJ2-1|TRBD2|.|TRBV29-1
TGCAGCGTTAAGGGCGGGAGCTCCTACAATGAGCAGTTCTTC
CSVKGGSSYNEQFF
>TRBJ2-7|.|few|TRBV29-1
TGCAGCGTTGTCCCCACATCCTACACGTCCTACGAGCAGTACTTC
CSVVPTSYTSYEQYF
>TRBJ1-1|.|few|TRBV11-2
TGTGCCAGCAGCTTCGATCGGAGTAAGAACACTGAAGCTTTCTTT
CASSFDRSKNTEAFF
>TRBJ2-1|TRBD2|few|TRBV6-2/TRBV6-3
TGTGCCAGCAGTCAGGCGGGGGAGTCTTACAATGAGCAGTTCTTC
CASSQAGESYNEQFF
>TRBJ1-2|.|few|TRBV6-2/TRBV6-3
TGTGCCAGCAGCCCCGAGCTCGAATACTATGGCTACACCTTC
CASSPELEYYGYTF
>TRBJ2-7|TRBD1|few|TRBV6-6
TGTGCCAGCAGTTACTTTAAGGTGCGGGACAGGGTCTACGAGCAGTACTTC
CASSYFKVRDRVYEQYF
>TRBJ2-1|.|.|TRBV20-1
TGCAGTGCTAGACTGTGGCATTCTTATGAGCAGTTCTTC
CSARLWHSYEQFF
>TRBJ2-1|.|few|TRBV12-3/TRBV12-4
TGTGCCAGCACCCGGGGGGCTAGCGGCTACGATGAGCAGTTCTTC
CASTRGASGYDEQFF
>TRBJ2-7|.|few|TRBV29-1
TGCAGCGTTGAAGTAGATATGTACGAGCAGTACTTC
CSVEVDMYEQYF
>TRBJ1-2|TRBD1|few|TRBV20-1
TGCAGTGCCAATCTCGGGACAGGGGGCTATGGCTACACCTTC
CSANLGTGGYGYTF
>TRBJ2-7|.|few|TRBV10-3
TGTGCCATCAGTGCCACTGTTGGAGGGACCTACGAGCAGTACTTC
CAISATVGGTYEQYF
>TRBJ2-2|.|.|TRBV7-9
TGTGCCAGCAGCTTCGTCGCCGACACCGGGGAGCTGTTTTTT
CASSFVADTGELFF
>TRBJ2-5|.|few|TRBV4-3
TGCGCCAGCAGCCAAGAGACAGTTAGGGGGGAGACCCAGTACTTC
CASSQETVRGETQYF
>TRBJ2-3|.|.|TRBV7-9
TGTGCCAGCAGCTTAGAGGGCCTACTAGTAAAGGACACGCAGTATTTT
CASSLEGLLVKDTQYF
>TRBJ1-2|.|.|TRBV6-6
TGTGCCAGCAGTTACGCCGGGGCCCCGTCGTGGAGTGGCTACACCTTC
CASSYAGAPSWSGYTF
>TRBJ2-3|.|few|TRBV4-3
TGCGCCAGCAGCCCCCAACCGGGAGATACGCAGTATTTT
CASSPQPGDTQYF
>TRBJ2-2|.|.|TRBV7-2
TGTGCCAGCAGCTTAGGGCCGATCGCCGGGGAGCTGTTTTTT
CASSLGPIAGELFF
>TRBJ2-7|.|.|TRBV2
TGTGCCAGCAGTGAAGTAGGGTTCCTAGAATACGAGCAGTACTTC
CASSEVGFLEYEQYF
>TRBJ2-5|.|.|TRBV5-1
TGCGCCAGCAGCTTGGATCAGGGACTCTTCCAAGAGACCCAGTACTTC
CASSLDQGLFQETQYF
>TRBJ2-7|.|.|TRBV3-1
TGTGCCAGCAGCCAAGATGCAGGGTTAATTGACGAGCAGTACTTC
CASSQDAGLIDEQYF
>TRBJ2-5|TRBD2|few|TRBV2
TGTGCCAGCAGTGGCTCTAGCGGGGGGGCGATGCTGTACTTC
CASSGSSGGAMLYF